This T cell receptor beta chain was profiled in a study of cytomegalovirus exposure and HLA in healthy donors. 13 Jbeta primers and 60 Vbeta primers were used for the PCR. TCRdb's copy holds only in-frame clones and misses some; the assay was immunoSEQ multiplex PCR. The data contain about 210,000 clones, approximately 80% of them seen just once; the ten biggest clones take up roughly 10%. V lost 8 bases and J 2 bases, leaving 19 bases between the germline ends. The CDR3 loop spans 16 amino acids. Germline CDR1 ENHRY, CDR2 SYGVKD. This clone has just a few counts. Sequencing input: PBMCs. The chain couples TRBV10-3 to TRBJ2-1, with a weak D call TRBD1 (6 bases). This TCR derives from a woman in her forties or fifties in good health and CMV-seropositive. The CDR3 loop reads CAIGSVGTNAYNEQFF. The CDR3 DNA is TGTGCCATCGGAAGCGTCGGGACAAACGCCTACAATGAGCAGTTCTTC.